A single sample gave rise to the 12 T cell receptor beta chains below, sequenced in a study of regulatory T cells in long-lasting Graves disease. Arm-PCR of CDR3 regions with iRepertoire HTBI primers generated TCR beta libraries. TCRdb re-derived calls from the multiplex PCR reads in MiXCR, one entry per CDR3 protein. The repertoire includes some 400,000 distinct CDR3 sequences, 14% to 15% of them detected once, and approximately 16% sits in the top ten. Time point in this sample: newly diagnosed GD, antithyroid drugs for less than 3 months. TCR sequences were obtained from RNA taken from PBMCs. These data also featured in a second study, about T cells in Graves' hyperthyroidism and ophthalmopathy.

The sequenced sample was peripheral blood mononuclear cells (PBMCs), obtained at new diagnosis, from a patient treated with antithyroid drugs. All receptors come from a woman in her twenties or thirties with Graves disease.

The sample holds many counts of this clonotype. V usage is TRBV3-1 and J usage is TRBJ1-1; no clear D. Deletions cut 5 bases from V and 9 bases from J, with 19 bases between. The germline V gene encodes CDR1 LGHDT and CDR2 YNNKEL (reference sequence). The CDR3 spans 14 residues. The CDR3 sequence: CASSDSGGRPKAFF. In DNA form, the CDR3 reads TGTGCCAGCAGCGACTCTGGCGGCAGGCCTAAAGCTTTCTTT.

This clonotype was counted a few times. This chain links TRBV9 with TRBJ1-2; TRBD1 agrees at 10 bases. The CDR3 totals 18 residues. J was trimmed by 3 bases and V by 0 bases; bases with no gene match: 11. CDR1 is SGDLS, CDR2 YYNGEE, per germline. The CDR3 nucleotides are TGTGCCAGCAGCGTAGTTCGAGGGACAGGGGAACTCTACTATGGCTACACCTTC. This translates into CASSVVRGTGELYYGYTF.

Points on this clonotype: One base away lies a much larger clone, so this may be a sequencing read error. The chain joins TRBV27 to TRBJ1-1; D possibly corresponds to TRBD1 (6 bases). The ends were cut back, 6 bases at V and 6 bases at J, with 23 bases in the middle. Per germline, CDR1 MNHEY and CDR2 SMNVEV (reference sequence). The CDR3 has 16 residues. The CDR3 DNA reads TGTGCCAGCAGCCATAGGGGGATAACGGGTGACCCTGAAGCTTTCTTT. This codes for CASSHRGITGDPEAFF.

The sample holds many counts of this clonotype. The CDR3 DNA is TGCGCCAGCAGCTTGGAGGAGGATTCACCCCTCCACTTT. Its translation is CASSLEEDSPLHF. The rearrangement joins TRBV5-1 to TRBJ1-6; no reliable D call. Trimming removed 0 bases from V and 8 bases from J, with 6 bases in between. From germline, CDR1 is SGHRS and CDR2 YFSETQ. The CDR3 loop spans 13 amino acids.

This clonotype was found many times. The rearrangement links TRBV5-1 to TRBJ1-2; 12 nucleotides agree with TRBD1. V lost 3 bases, J lost 12 bases, and 3 bases stayed unmatched. Germline CDR1 and CDR2: SGHRS and YFSETQ. This CDR3 contains 12 residues. DNA for the CDR3: TGCGCCAGCAGCTCGGGGACAGGGGGCCACACCTTC. It yields the protein CASSSGTGGHTF.

This clonotype has a handful of counts. A read error may produce the germline difference seen at one junction end. CDR3 in amino acids: CASSSYADRGRETQCF. The CDR3 nucleotides read TGTGCCAGCAGTTCGTACGCGGACAGGGGACGAGAGACCCAGTGCTTC. The chain is built from TRBV27 and TRBJ2-5; 9 nucleotides line up with TRBD1. This CDR3 is built from 16 residues. The V gene's germline CDR1 is MNHEY and CDR2 SMNVEV (reference sequence).

To note about this clonotype: Possible read error: a much larger clone is one base away. Here the CDR3 reads CASSLAAGRSYEQYF. Here the CDR3 DNA reads TGCGCCAGCAGCTTGGCGGCAGGGAGGTCCTACGAGCAGTACTTC. The chain joins TRBV5-1 to TRBJ2-7, with D tentatively TRBD2 (6 bases). Trimming removed 0 bases from V and 1 base from J, with 11 bases in between. This CDR3 spans 15 amino acids. The germline V gene has CDR1 SGHRS and CDR2 YFSETQ.

This clonotype was counted only a few times. The CDR3 is CASSVASEQFF. DNA of the CDR3: TGTGCCAGCAGCGTAGCGAGTGAGCAGTTCTTC. The gene calls are TRBV9 and TRBJ2-1; D uncertain. The V gene lost 0 bases and the J gene lost 9 bases, with 4 bases spanning the gap. This CDR3 is 11 amino acids long. Germline CDR1 and CDR2: SGDLS and YYNGEE.

This clonotype was found many times. J is TRBJ2-7 and V is TRBV29-1; possibly TRBD1 for D (7 bases). V was cut by 3 bases and J by 3 bases, with 15 bases left in between. Germline V CDR1 and CDR2: SQVTM, ANQGSEA. CDR3 length equals 14 residues. The CDR3 sequence: CSVDGTEGGYEQYF. The CDR3 bases are TGCAGCGTTGATGGGACAGAGGGAGGCTACGAGCAGTACTTC.

In its sample, this clonotype was seen many times. This chain links TRBV12-3 or TRBV12-4 with TRBJ2-1, with 10 bases that match TRBD2. CDR3 length equals 16 residues. With V trimmed by 4 bases and J by 4 bases, 7 bases remained unmatched. The CDR3 coding sequence is TGTGCCAGCAGTTCCCGAGCGGGAGGGTCTTACAATGAGCAGTTCTTC. Residues: CASSSRAGGSYNEQFF.

Points on this clonotype: Compared with germline, one end of the junction differs, possibly owing to a read error. The V call is TRBV11-2, the J call TRBJ2-7; D ambiguous. The CDR3 loop spans 14 amino acids. Germline loops: CDR1 SGHAT, CDR2 FQNNGV. The CDR3 sequence: CASSQTTLRGEQYF. Here the CDR3 DNA reads TGCGCCAGCAGCCAAACTACACTAAGAGGCGAGCAGTACTTC.

At least ten counts were recorded for this clonotype. The DNA for the CDR3 is TGTGCCAGCAGCGCGGAGGATGGCTACAATGAGCAGTTCTTC. This translates into CASSAEDGYNEQFF. The rearrangement joins TRBV11-2 to TRBJ2-1, with D tentatively TRBD2 (5 bases). V was trimmed by 5 bases and J by 3 bases, leaving 11 bases between them. The CDR3 spans 14 residues. Germline assignment: CDR1 SGHAT and CDR2 FQNNGV.